The present entry profiles one T cell receptor beta chain with its context. At the DNA level, this CDR3 is encoded by other sequences in the same sample as well. Sequencing used immunoSEQ multiplex PCR; TCRdb keeps in-frame clones, though not all of them. The sample includes approximately 300,000 clones, about nine tenths of them seen just once. These data are taken from a study of cytomegalovirus exposure and HLA in healthy donors. This receptor was taken from a woman in her 30s in good health and CMV-seropositive. The sample consisted of PBMCs.

The CDR3 DNA is TGTGCCAGCAGCTTAGGACAGGGGGCGAACTATGGCTACACCTTC. As protein: CASSLGQGANYGYTF. This sequence joins TRBV7-2 and TRBJ1-2; 10 nucleotides agree with TRBD1. Germline CDR1 is SGHTA and CDR2 is FQGNSA. With V trimmed by 1 base and J by 2 bases, 1 base remained unmatched. The length of the CDR3 is 15 residues.